This T cell receptor beta chain originates from a study of molecular identifiers for immune sequencing clone quantification (dated by TCRdb to the late 2010s). Background for the entire study: For a replicate experiment, RNA from around 18,000 or 91,000 naive CD8 T cells was divided into five aliquots, and four of the five aliquots were sequenced. This methods study benchmarked molecular-identifier clustering-based TCR repertoire sequencing (MIDCIRS) and TCR RNA copy counting, using CD8 T cells to do so. The paper's findings and limits, for the study overall: Spiked-in Jurkat TCR RNA equivalent to a single cell was reported to be detectable even among approximately 1.1 million naive CD8 T cells. The naive libraries included spiked-in Jurkat TCR RNA (10 copies' worth), and this RNA is not part of the donor repertoire. Highly expanded clone sizes could be underestimated because identical TCR molecules may share a barcode. Modeling estimated roughly 3.2 recovered TCR RNA copies per cell, compared with about 9.8 by digital PCR, which implies about 32% capture efficiency. In CMV-specific effector cells, over 99% of molecules were held by clones above 20 RNA copies, whereas under 1% of molecules were held by such clones in naive cells. Without barcode sub-clustering, chimeric consensus sequences inflated TCR diversity; chimeras reached as high as 47%.

Naive CD8 T cell libraries were made from roughly 20,000 to 1,000,000 sorted cells using 10%, 30% or 50% of purified RNA. On a BD FACSAria II, naive CD8 T cells were FACS-sorted as CD8+CD4-CCR7+CD45RA+ and collected into RLT Plus buffer. Ten to eleven TCR copies' worth of Jurkat RNA were spiked into roughly 20,000-1,000,000 naive CD8 T cell samples to test detection sensitivity. Enrichment of CD8 T cells was performed with RosetteSep CD8+ T Cell Enrichment Cocktail and Ficoll-Paque, after which ACK red cell lysis was carried out. Counted from cysteine to phenylalanine, this CDR3 has 18 amino acids. Kept here is only the CDR3 DNA, which spans 54 bases and is read in frame from base 1. CDR1 and CDR2, looked up from the germline V gene, are SGHAT and FQNNGV. Compared with germline, V lacks 5 bases and J lacks 2 bases; bases without a gene match: 9. Libraries were prepared through PCR. Sequencing took place on an Illumina HiSeq 4000. Bulk TCR libraries were prepared as previously described, using TCR primers listed in Table S5. Total RNA was purified with the Qiagen AllPrep DNA/RNA kit. Before analysis, reads from multiple sequencing runs of the same library were pooled. For the original study's pipeline: Only reads with exact TCR constant sequence were kept, trimmed to 150 nt, and grouped by their 12-nt molecular barcodes. Within each barcode group, reads were sub-clustered at a 15% Levenshtein threshold, and quality-weighted consensus sequences were built per RNA molecule. Non-functional sequences were removed, as were lower-count sequences one edit away from another. On the basis of fitting two negative binomial distributions, barcode sub-clusters with fewer than 20% of the maximum read count were discarded. TCRdb took the public reads, trimmed them with fastp at Q25, ran MiXCR for clone calling and kept in-frame beta chains. Entries that share a CDR3 protein sequence are merged under the most common genes and DNA. These V and J calls are TCRdb output, not the study's own analysis. This sample comprises around 460,000 distinct CDR3 sequences, around 21% of them detected only once. The ten largest clones add up to 0.84% of the sample.

This clonotype occurred a few times. What this receptor recognizes is not known. Base qualities were left out, and no much larger clone turns up one base away. The sample taken for sequencing was naive CD8+ T cells from blood, with Jurkat cell RNA spiked in. The cell subset or site label corresponds to: FACS-sorted CD8+CD4-CCR7+CD45RA+ naive T cells. This sequence uses TRBV11-2 and TRBJ2-3, with 14 central nucleotides matching TRBD2. The source of this sequence is a human donor in good health. Some libraries in this study had Jurkat cell RNA spiked in. Here the CDR3 is given as CASSLFGTSGRNTDTQYF. The base sequence is TGTGCCAGCAGCCTCTTCGGGACTAGCGGGAGAAACACAGATACGCAGTATTTT.